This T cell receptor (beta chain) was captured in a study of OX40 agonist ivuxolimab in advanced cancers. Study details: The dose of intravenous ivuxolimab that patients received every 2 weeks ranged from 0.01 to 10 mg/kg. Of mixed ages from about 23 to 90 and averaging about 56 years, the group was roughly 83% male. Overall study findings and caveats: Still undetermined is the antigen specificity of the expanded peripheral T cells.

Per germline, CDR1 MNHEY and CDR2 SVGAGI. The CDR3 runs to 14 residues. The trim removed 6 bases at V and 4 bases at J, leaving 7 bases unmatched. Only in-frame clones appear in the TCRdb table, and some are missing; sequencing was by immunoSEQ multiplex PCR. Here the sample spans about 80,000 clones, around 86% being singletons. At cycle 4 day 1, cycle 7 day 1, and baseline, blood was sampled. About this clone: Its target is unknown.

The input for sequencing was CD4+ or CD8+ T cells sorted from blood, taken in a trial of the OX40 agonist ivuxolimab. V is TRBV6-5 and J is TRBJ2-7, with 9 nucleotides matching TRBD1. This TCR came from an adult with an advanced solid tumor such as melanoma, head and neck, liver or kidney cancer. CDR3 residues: CASRKTGTGYEQYF. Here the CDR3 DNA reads TGTGCCAGCAGAAAAACCGGGACAGGGTACGAGCAGTACTTC.